This T cell receptor (beta chain) derives from a study of T cells in tuberculosis. Findings and caveats of the study: A GMM-specific repertoire classifier reached just under 90% accuracy, AUROC approximately 0.9.

About this clone: Its cognate antigen is unknown.

TCRdb's copy holds only in-frame clones and misses some; the assay was immunoSEQ multiplex PCR. The sample has about 30,000 clones, approximately 90% seen once. As for time point: new active TB diagnosis, blood taken before or within 7 days of starting treatment. Trimming removed 4 bases at V and 0 bases at J, with 18 bases between. The CDR3 runs to 18 residues. The chain couples TRBV23-1 to TRBJ2-2; tentatively, D is TRBD1 (6 bases). TRBV23-1 is placed among ORFs of uncertain function. Specimen: PBMCs, collected at tuberculosis diagnosis. The origin of this receptor is an adult with tuberculosis. The DNA of the CDR3 is TGCGCCAGCAGTCGGACGATTAAAGGACAGACGAACACCGGGGAGCTGTTTTTT. Translating it yields CASSRTIKGQTNTGELFF.